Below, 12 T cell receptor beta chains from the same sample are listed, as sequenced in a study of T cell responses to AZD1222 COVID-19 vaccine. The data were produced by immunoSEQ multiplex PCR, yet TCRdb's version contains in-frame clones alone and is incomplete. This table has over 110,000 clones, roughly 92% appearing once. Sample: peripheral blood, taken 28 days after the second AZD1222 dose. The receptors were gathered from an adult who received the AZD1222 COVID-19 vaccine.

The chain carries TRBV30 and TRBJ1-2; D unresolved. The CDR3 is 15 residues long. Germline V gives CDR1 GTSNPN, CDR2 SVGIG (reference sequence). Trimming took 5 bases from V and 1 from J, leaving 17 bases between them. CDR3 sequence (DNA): TGTGCCTGGGGAGGCCTCCAGGCTTTTAACTATGGCTACACCTTC. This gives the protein CAWGGLQAFNYGYTF. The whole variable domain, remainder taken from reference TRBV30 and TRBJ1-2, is SQTIHQWPATLVQPVGSPLSLECTVEGTSNPNLYWYRQAAGRGLQLLFYSVGIGQISSEVPQNLSASRPQDRQFILSSKKLLLSDSGFYLCAWGGLQAFNYGYTFGSGTRLTVV.

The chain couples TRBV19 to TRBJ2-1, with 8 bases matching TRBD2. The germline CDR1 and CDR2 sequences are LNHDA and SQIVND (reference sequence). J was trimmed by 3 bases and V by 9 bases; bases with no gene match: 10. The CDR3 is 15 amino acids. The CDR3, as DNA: TGTGCCAGCATCCCCCCGGGACTAGGCTACAATGAGCAGTTCTTC. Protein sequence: CASIPPGLGYNEQFF.

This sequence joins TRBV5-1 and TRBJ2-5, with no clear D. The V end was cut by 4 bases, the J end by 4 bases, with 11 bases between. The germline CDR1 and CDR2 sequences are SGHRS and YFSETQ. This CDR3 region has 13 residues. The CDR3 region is CASSPKAAETQYF. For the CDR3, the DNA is TGCGCCAGCAGCCCAAAGGCGGCAGAGACCCAGTACTTC.

CDR3 nucleotides: TGTGCCAGCAGCTTAGATTCAGGGGCTGAGCAGTTCTTC. Its translation: CASSLDSGAEQFF. The V call is TRBV11-3, the J call TRBJ2-1; a possible D gene is TRBD1 (6 bases). The CDR3 totals 13 residues. Germline CDR1 reads SGHNT; CDR2 reads YENEEA. The ends were cut back, 0 bases at V and 9 bases at J, with 9 bases in the middle.

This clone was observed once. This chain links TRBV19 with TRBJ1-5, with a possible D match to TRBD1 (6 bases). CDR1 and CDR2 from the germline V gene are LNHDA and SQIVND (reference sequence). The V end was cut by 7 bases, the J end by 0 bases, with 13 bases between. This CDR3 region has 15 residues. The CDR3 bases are TGTGCCAGTAAGACGGACAGAGATAGCAATCAGCCCCAGCATTTT. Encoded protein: CASKTDRDSNQPQHF.

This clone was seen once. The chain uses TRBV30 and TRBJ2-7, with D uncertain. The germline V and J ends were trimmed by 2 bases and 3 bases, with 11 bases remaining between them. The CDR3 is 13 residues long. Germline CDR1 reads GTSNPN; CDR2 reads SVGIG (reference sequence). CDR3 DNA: TGTGCCTGGAGTCGAGGAGACCTCTACGAGCAGTACGTC. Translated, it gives CAWSRGDLYEQYV.

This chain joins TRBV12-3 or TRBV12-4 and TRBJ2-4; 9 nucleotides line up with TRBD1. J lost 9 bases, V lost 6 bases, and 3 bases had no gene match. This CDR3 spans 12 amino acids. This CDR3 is CASRGQGRIQYF. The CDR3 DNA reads TGTGCCAGCAGAGGACAGGGGCGCATTCAGTACTTC.

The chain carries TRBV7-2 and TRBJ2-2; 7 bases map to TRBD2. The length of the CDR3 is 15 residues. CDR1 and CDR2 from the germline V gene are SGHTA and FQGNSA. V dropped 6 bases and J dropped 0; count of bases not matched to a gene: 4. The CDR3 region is CASSRTSANTGELFF. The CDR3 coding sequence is TGTGCCAGCAGTCGGACTAGTGCGAACACCGGGGAGCTGTTTTTT.

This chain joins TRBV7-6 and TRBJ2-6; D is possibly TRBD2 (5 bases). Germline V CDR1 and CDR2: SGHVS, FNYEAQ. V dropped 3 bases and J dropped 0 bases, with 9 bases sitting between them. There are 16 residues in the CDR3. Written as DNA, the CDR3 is TGTGCCAGCAGCTTGGCAGGACTCTCTGGGGCCAACGTCCTGACTTTC. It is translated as CASSLAGLSGANVLTF.

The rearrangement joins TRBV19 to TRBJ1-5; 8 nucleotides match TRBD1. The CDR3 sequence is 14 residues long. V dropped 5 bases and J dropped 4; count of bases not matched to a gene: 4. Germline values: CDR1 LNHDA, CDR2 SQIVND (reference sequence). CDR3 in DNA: TGTGCCAGTAGTTTCGGGACAGGAAATCAGCCCCAGCATTTT. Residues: CASSFGTGNQPQHF.

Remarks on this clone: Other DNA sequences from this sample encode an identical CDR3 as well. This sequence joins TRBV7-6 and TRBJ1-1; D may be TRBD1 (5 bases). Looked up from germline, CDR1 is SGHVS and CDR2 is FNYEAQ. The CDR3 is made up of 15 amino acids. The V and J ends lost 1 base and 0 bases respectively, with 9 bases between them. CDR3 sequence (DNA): TGTGCCAGCAGCTTAGGGCAGGGAATGAACACTGAAGCTTTCTTT. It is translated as CASSLGQGMNTEAFF. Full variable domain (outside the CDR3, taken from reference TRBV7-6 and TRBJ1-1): GAGVSQSPRYKVTKRGQDVALRCDPISGHVSLYWYRQALGQGPEFLTYFNYEAQQDKSGLPNDRFSAERPEGSISTLTIQRTEQRDSAMYRCASSLGQGMNTEAFFGQGTRLTVV.

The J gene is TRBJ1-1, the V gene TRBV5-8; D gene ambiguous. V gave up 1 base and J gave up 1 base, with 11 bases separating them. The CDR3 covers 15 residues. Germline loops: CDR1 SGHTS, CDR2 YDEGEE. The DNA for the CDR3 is TGTGCCAGCAGCTTGAAGCACACTAAGAACACTGAAGCTTTCTTT. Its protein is CASSLKHTKNTEAFF.